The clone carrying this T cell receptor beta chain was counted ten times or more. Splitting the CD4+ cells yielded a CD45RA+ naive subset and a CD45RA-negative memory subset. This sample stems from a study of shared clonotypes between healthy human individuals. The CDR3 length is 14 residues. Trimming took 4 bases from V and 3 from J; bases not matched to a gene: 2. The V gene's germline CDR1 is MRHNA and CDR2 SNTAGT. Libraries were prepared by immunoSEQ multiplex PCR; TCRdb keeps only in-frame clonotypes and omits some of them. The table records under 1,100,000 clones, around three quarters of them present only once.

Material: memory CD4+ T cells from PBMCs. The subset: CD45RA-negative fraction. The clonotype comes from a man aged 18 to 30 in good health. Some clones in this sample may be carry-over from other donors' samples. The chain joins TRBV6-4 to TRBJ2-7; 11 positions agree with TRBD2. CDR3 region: CASSAGTSGYEQYF. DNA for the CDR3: TGTGCCAGCAGTGCCGGGACTAGCGGCTACGAGCAGTACTTC.